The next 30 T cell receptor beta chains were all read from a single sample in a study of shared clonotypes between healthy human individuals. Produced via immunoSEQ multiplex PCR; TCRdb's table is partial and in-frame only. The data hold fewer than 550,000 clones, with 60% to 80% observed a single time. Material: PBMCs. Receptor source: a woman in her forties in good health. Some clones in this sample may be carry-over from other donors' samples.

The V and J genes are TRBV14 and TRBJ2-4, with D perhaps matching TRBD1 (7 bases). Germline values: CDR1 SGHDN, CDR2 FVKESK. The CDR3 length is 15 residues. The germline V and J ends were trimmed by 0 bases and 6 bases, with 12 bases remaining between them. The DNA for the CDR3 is TGTGCCAGCAGCCAAGATGGAGGGACAGTAAACATTCAGTACTTC. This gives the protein CASSQDGGTVNIQYF.

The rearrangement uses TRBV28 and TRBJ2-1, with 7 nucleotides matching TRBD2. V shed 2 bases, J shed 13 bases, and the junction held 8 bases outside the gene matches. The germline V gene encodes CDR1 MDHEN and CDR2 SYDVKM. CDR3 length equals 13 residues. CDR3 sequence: CASSLGGRGPQFF. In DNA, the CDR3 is TGTGCCAGCAGTTTAGGTGGGAGGGGCCCCCAGTTCTTC.

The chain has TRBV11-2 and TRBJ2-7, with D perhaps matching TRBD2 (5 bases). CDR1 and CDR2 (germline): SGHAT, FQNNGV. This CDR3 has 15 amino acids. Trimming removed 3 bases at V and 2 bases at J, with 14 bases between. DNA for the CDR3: TGTGCCAGCAGCTTCCCGGGAAGCTCTGCCTACGAGCAGTACTTC. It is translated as CASSFPGSSAYEQYF.

The DNA of the CDR3 is TGCGCCAGCAGCTCGGGACTACAACGGACTGAGCAGTTCTTC. Protein product: CASSSGLQRTEQFF. The chain recombines TRBV5-1 with TRBJ2-1, with 7 bases lining up with TRBD2. This CDR3 has 14 amino acids. The J segment lost 9 bases and the V segment lost 3 bases, leaving 9 bases of the junction unmatched. Germline V gene sequence: CDR1 SGHRS, CDR2 YFSETQ.

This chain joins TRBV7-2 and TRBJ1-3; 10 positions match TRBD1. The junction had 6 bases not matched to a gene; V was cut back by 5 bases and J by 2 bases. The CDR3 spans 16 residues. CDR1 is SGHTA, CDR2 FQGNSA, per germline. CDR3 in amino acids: CASSPGQGRTGNTIYF. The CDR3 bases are TGTGCCAGCAGCCCGGGACAGGGGAGGACTGGAAACACCATATATTTT.

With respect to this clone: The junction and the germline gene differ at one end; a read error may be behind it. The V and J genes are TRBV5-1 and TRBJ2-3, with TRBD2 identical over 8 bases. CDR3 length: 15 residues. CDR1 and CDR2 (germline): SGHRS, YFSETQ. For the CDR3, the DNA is TGCGTCAGCAGCTTGGGTGCTAGCGGGCCGTCCACGCAGTATTTT. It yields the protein CVSSLGASGPSTQYF.

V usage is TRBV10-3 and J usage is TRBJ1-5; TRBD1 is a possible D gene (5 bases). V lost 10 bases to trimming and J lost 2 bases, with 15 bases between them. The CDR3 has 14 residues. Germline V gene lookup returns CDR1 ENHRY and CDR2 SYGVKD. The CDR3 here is CATNEGLGNQPQHF. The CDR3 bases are TGTGCCACCAATGAGGGGCTGGGCAATCAGCCCCAGCATTTT.

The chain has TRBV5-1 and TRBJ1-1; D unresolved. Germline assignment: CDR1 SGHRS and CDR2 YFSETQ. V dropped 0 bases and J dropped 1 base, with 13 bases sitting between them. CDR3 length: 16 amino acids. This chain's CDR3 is CASSLALRARNTEAFF. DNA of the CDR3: TGCGCCAGCAGCTTGGCTTTAAGGGCCAGGAACACTGAAGCTTTCTTT.

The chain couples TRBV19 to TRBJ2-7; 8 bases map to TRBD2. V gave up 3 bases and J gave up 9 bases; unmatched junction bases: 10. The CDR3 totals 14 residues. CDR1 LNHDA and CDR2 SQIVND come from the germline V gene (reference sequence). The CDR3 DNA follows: TGTGCCAGTAGTATTACGGGAGGGAGACCTGTGCAGTACTTC. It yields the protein CASSITGGRPVQYF. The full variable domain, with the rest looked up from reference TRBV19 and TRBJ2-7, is DGGITQSPKYLFRKEGQNVTLSCEQNLNHDAMYWYRQDPGQGLRLIYYSQIVNDFQKGDIAEGYSVSREKKESFPLTVTSAQKNPTAFYLCASSITGGRPVQYFGPGTRLTVT.

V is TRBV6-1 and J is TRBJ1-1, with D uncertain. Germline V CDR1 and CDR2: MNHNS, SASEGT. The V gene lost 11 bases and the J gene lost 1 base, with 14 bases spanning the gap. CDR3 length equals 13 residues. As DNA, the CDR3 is TGTGCCGTAAGTAGGGCTACGAACACTGAAGCTTTCTTT. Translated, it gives CAVSRATNTEAFF.

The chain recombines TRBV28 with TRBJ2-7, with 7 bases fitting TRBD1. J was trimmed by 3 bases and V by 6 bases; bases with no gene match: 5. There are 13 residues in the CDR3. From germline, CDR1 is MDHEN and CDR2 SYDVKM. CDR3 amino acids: CASRPGTDYEQYF. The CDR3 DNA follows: TGTGCCAGCAGACCAGGGACAGACTACGAGCAGTACTTC.

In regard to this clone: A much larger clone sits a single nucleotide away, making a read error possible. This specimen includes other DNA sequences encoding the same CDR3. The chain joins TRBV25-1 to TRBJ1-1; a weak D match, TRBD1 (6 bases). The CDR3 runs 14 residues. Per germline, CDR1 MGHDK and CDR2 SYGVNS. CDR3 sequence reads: CASSERGWGTEAFF. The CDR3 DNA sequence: TGTGCCAGCAGTGAAAGGGGGTGGGGCACTGAAGCTTTCTTC.

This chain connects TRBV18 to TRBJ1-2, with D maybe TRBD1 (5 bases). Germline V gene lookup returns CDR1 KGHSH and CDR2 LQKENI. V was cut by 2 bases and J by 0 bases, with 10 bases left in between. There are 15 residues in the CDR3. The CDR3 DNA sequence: TGTGCCAGCTCACCAGTCCCGGGGCCTAACTATGGCTACACCTTC. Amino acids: CASSPVPGPNYGYTF.

CDR3 residues: CASSLVVTGELFF. CDR3 bases: TGCGCCAGCAGCTTGGTCGTCACCGGGGAGCTGTTTTTT. The chain has TRBV5-1 and TRBJ2-2; the D is unclear. V was trimmed by 0 bases and J by 4 bases, leaving 4 bases between them. The V gene's germline CDR1 is SGHRS and CDR2 YFSETQ. This CDR3 is built from 13 residues. Complete variable domain (other parts from reference TRBV5-1 and TRBJ2-2): KAGVTQTPRYLIKTRGQQVTLSCSPISGHRSVSWYQQTPGQGLQFLFEYFSETQRNKGNFPGRFSGRQFSNSRSEMNVSTLELGDSALYLCASSLVVTGELFFGEGSRLTVL.

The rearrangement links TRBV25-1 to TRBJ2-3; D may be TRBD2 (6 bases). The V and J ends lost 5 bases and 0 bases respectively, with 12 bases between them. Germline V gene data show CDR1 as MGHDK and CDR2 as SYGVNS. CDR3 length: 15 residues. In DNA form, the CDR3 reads TGTGCCAGCAGTACGGCGGGAACTAGCACAGATACGCAGTATTTT. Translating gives CASSTAGTSTDTQYF.

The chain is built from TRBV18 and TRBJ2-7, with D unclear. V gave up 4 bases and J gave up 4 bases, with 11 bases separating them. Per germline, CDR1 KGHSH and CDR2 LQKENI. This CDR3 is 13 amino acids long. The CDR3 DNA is TGTGCCAGCTCACGACCCCCTCGGTACGAGCAGTACTTC. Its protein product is CASSRPPRYEQYF.

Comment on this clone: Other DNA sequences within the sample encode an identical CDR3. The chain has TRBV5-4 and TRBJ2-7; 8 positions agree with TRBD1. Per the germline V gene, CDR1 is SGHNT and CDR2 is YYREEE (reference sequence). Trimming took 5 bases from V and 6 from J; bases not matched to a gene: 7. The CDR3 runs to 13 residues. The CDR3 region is CASSFDRGREQYF. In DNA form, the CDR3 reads TGTGCCAGCAGTTTCGACAGGGGACGCGAGCAGTACTTC.

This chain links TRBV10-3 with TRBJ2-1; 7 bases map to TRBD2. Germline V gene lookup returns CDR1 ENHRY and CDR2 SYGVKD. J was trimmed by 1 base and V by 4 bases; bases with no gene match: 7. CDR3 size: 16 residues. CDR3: CAISGSGGMSYNEQFF. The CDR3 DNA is TGTGCCATCAGTGGTTCGGGAGGAATGTCCTACAATGAGCAGTTCTTC.

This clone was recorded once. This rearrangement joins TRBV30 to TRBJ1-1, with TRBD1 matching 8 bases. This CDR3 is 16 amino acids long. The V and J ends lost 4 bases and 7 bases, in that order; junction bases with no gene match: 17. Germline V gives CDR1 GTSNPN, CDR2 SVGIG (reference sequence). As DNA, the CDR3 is TGTGCCTGGAATTCGGGCAGGGGGCGGATAATGGGTGAAGCTTTCTTT. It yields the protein CAWNSGRGRIMGEAFF.

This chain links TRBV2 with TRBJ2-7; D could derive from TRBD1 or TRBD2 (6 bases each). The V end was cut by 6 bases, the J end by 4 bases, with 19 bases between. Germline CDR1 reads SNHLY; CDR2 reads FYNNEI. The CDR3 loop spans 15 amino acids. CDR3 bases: TGTGCCAGCAGCGTGGACGGGGGCCCTCTGTACGAGCAGTACTTC. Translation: CASSVDGGPLYEQYF.

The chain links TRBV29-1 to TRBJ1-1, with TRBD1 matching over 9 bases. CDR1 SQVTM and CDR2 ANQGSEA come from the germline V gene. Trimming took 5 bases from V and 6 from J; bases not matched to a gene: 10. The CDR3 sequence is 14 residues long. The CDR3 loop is CSVYRGPQFAEAFF. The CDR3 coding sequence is TGCAGCGTTTACAGGGGGCCCCAATTCGCTGAAGCTTTCTTT. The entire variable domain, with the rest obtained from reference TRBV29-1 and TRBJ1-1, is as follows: SAVISQKPSRDICQRGTSLTIQCQVDSQVTMMFWYRQQPGQSLTLIATANQGSEATYESGFVIDKFPISRPNLTFSTLTVSNMSPEDSSIYLCSVYRGPQFAEAFFGQGTRLTVV.

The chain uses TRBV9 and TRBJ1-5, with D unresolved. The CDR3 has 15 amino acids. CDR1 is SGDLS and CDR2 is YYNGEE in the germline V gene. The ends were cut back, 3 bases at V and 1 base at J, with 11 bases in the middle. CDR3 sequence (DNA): TGTGCCAGCAGCGCCGCCGCGGGAAGCAATCAGCCCCAGCATTTT. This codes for CASSAAAGSNQPQHF.

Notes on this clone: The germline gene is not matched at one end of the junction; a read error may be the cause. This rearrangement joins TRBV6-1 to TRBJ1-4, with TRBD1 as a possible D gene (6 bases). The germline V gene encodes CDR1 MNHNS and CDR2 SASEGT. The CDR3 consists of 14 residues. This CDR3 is CASGEQGLNEKLFF. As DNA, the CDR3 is TGTGCCAGCGGTGAACAGGGCCTTAATGAAAAACTGTTTTTT.

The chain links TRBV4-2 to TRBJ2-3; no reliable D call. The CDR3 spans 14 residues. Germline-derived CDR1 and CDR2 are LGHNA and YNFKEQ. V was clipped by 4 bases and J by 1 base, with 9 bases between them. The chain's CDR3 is CASSRNRGTDTQYF. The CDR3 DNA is TGTGCCAGCAGCCGGAATAGGGGCACAGATACGCAGTATTTT.

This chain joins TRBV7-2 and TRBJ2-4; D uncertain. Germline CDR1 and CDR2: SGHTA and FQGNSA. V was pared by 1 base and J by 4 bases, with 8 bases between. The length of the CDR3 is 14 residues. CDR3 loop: CASSLGTAKNIQYF. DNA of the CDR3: TGTGCCAGCAGCTTAGGGACGGCAAAAAACATTCAGTACTTC.

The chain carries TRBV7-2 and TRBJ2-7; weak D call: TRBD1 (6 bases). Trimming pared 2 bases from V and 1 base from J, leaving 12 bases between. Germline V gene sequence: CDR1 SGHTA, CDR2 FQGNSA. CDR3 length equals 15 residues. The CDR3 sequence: CASSLNPGESYEQYF. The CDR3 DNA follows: TGTGCCAGCAGCTTAAATCCAGGGGAGTCCTACGAGCAGTACTTC.

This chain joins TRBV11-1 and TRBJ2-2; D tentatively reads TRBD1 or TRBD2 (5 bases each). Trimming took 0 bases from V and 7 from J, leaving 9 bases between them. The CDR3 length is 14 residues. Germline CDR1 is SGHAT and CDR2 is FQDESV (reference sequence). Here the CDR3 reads CASSLALGVGELFF. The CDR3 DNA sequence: TGTGCCAGCAGCTTAGCCCTGGGGGTCGGGGAGCTGTTTTTT.

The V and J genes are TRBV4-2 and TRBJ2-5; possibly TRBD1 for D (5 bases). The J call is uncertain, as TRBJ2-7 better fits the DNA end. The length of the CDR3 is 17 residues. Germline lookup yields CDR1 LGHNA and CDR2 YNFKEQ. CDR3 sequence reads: CASSQEGPTEPTYEQYF. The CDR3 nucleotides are TGTGCCAGCAGCCAAGAGGGGCCGACAGAGCCCACCTACGAGCAGTACTTC.

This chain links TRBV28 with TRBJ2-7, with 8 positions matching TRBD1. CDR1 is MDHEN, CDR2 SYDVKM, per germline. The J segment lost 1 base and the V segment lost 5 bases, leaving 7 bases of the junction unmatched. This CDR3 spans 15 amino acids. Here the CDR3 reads CASSPWTGLSYEQYF. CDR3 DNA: TGTGCCAGCAGTCCCTGGACAGGGCTATCCTACGAGCAGTACTTC.

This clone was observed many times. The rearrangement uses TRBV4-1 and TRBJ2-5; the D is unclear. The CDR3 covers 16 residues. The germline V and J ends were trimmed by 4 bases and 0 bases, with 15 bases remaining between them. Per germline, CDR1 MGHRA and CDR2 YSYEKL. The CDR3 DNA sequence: TGCGCCAGCAGCCGAACCCTCTACGCGTACCAAGAGACCCAGTACTTC. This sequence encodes CASSRTLYAYQETQYF.